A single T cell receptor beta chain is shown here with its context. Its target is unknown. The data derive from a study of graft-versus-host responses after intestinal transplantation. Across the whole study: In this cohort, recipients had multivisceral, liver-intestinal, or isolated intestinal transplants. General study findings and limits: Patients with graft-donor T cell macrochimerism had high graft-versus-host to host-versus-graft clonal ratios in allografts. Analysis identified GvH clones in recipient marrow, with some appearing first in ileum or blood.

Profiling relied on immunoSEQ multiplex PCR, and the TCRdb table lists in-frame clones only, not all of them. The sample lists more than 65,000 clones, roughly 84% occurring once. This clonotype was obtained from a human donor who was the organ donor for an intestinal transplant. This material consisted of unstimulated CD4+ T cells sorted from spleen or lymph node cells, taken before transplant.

CDR3 sequence reads: CASSPAGVLAGGADEQFF. The CDR3 DNA reads as TGTGCCAGCAGTCCCGCCGGGGTCCTAGCGGGGGGTGCAGATGAGCAGTTCTTC. The chain couples TRBV28 to TRBJ2-1, with 11 bases aligning to TRBD2. This CDR3 is built from 18 residues. V lost 5 bases, J lost 8 bases, and 17 bases stayed unmatched. From germline, CDR1 is MDHEN and CDR2 SYDVKM.